The T cell receptor beta chain described here comes from a study of lymphopenia after photon versus proton radiotherapy. Points on this clone: Its specificity is unknown.

The assay was immunoSEQ multiplex PCR, and TCRdb's table has in-frame clones only and misses some. The sample includes 150,000 to 200,000 clones, roughly nine tenths seen only once; the top ten take approximately 4.8%. Whole-study results and caveats: Only patients who died were analyzed for survival; proton advantage is unproven.

The CDR3 spans 14 residues. Germline assignment: CDR1 SGHKS and CDR2 YYEKEE (reference sequence). V shed 0 bases and J shed 5 bases, with 8 bases lying between them. The source of this sequence is a man over 45 with gastric cancer. Sequencing was performed on peripheral blood, taken from a patient treated with photon-based radiotherapy. The V gene is TRBV5-5, the J gene TRBJ1-4, with D unresolved. The DNA for the CDR3 is TGTGCCAGCAGCTTGGGGACCGGGAATGAAAAACTGTTTTTT. Amino acid sequence: CASSLGTGNEKLFF.